The T cell receptor (beta chain) under discussion was sequenced for a study of cytomegalovirus exposure and HLA in healthy donors. Study findings and constraints: Rarity characterized most TCR sequences, yet some public TCRs appeared in many donors. In a later analysis, specific HLA alleles were associated with 15,000 to 20,000 TCR beta sequences at a 0.05 false discovery rate.

A word on this clone: Its antigen is currently unknown.

Germline lookup yields CDR1 SGDLS and CDR2 YYNGEE. The length of the CDR3 is 18 residues. V lost 3 bases, J lost 4 bases, and 13 bases stayed unmatched. Primers for the PCR totalled 60 Vbeta and 13 Jbeta. The protocol was immunoSEQ multiplex PCR, while the TCRdb copy is restricted to in-frame clones and leaves out a portion. Of under 150,000 clones in the sample, approximately 9% are singletons; the top ten hold 1.5% to 2%. The sample comprised PBMCs. The V gene is TRBV9, the J gene TRBJ2-2; 9 bases align to TRBD2. This receptor was obtained from a male donor in good health and CMV-seronegative. The CDR3 sequence: CASSGGPASGVSTGELFF. CDR3 nucleotide sequence: TGTGCCAGCAGCGGGGGACCGGCTAGCGGGGTTAGCACCGGGGAGCTGTTTTTT.